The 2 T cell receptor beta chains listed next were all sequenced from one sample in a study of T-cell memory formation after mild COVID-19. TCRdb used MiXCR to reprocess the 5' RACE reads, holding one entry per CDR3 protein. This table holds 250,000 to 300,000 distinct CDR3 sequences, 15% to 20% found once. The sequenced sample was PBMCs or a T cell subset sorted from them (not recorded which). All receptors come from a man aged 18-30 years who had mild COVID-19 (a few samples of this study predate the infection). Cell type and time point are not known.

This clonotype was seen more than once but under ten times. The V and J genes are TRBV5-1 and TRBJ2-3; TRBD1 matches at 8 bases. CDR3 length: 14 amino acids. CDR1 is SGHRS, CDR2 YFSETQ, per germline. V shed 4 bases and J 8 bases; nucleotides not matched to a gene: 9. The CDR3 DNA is TGCGCCAGCAGCGTTCAGGGGGCCTTGTCTACGCAGTATTTT. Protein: CASSVQGALSTQYF.

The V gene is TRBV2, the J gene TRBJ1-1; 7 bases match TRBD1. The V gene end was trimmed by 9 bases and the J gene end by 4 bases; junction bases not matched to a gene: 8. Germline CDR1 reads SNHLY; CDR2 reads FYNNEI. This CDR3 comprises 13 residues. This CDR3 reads CARINRGGTEAFF. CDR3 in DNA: TGTGCCAGGATTAACAGGGGAGGCACTGAAGCTTTCTTT.